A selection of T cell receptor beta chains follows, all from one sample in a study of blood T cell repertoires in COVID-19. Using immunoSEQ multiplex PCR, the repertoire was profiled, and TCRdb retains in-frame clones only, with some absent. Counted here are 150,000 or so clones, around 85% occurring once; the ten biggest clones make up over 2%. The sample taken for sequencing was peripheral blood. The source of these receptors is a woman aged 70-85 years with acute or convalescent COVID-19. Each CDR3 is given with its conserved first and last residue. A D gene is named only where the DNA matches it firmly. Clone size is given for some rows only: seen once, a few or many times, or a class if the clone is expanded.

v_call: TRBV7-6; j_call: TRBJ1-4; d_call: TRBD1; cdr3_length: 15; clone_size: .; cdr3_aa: CASSEPGQVNEKLFF; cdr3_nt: TGTGCCAGCAGCGAACCGGGACAGGTTAATGAAAAACTGTTTTTT
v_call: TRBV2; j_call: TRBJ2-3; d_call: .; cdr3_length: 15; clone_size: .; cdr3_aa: CASSSQEISTDTQYF; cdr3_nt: TGTGCCAGCAGCTCACAGGAAATTAGCACAGATACGCAGTATTTT
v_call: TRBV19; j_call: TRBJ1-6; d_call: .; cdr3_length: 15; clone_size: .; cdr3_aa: CASSIAHIYNSPLHF; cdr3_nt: TGTGCCAGTAGTATCGCACATATATATAATTCACCCCTCCACTTT
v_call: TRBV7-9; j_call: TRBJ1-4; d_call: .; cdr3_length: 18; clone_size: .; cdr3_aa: CASSSNIDRKTTNEKLFF; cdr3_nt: TGTGCCAGCAGCTCAAACATAGACAGGAAGACAACTAATGAAAAACTGTTTTTT
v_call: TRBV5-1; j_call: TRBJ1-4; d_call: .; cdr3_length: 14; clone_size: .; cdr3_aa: CASRSGPTNEKLFF; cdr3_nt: TGCGCCAGCAGATCAGGTCCAACTAATGAAAAACTGTTTTTT
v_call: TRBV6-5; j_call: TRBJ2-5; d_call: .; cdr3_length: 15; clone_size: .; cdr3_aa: CASSYSRAGQETQYF; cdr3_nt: TGTGCCAGCAGTTACTCGCGGGCTGGCCAAGAGACCCAGTACTTC
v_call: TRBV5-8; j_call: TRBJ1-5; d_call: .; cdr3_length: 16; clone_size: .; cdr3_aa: CASSLDYMGTISPQHF; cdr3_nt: TGTGCCAGCAGCTTGGACTATATGGGTACGATCAGCCCCCAGCATTTT
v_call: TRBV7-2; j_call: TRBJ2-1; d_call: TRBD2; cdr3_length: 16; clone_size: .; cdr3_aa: CASSLSPSGVIGEQFF; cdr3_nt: TGTGCCAGCAGCTTATCCCCTAGCGGGGTAATCGGCGAGCAGTTCTTC
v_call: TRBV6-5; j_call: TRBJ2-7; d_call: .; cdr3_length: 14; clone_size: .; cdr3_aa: CASSYNGAGYEQYF; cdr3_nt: TGTGCCAGCAGTTACAATGGGGCAGGCTACGAGCAGTACTTC
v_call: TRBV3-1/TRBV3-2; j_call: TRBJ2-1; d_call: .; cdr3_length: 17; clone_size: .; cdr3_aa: CASSQDPGADFENEQFF; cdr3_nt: TGTGCCAGCAGCCAAGATCCAGGGGCGGATTTTGAGAATGAGCAGTTCTTC
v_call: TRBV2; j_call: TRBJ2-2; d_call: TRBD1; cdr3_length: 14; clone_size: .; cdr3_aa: CASLRQGYTGELFF; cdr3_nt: TGTGCCAGCCTTAGACAGGGGTACACCGGGGAGCTGTTTTTT
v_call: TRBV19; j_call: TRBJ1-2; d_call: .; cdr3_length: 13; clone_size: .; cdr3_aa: CASSMGAVYGYTF; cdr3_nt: TGTGCCAGTAGTATGGGGGCAGTCTATGGCTACACCTTC
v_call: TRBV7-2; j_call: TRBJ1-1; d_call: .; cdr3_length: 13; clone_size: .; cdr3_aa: CASSARVDTEAFF; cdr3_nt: TGTGCCAGCAGCGCCAGGGTGGACACTGAAGCTTTCTTT
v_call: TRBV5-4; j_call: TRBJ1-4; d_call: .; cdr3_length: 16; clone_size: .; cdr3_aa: CASSLSGTLTNEKLFF; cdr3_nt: TGTGCCAGCAGCCTATCGGGAACTCTAACTAATGAAAAACTGTTTTTT
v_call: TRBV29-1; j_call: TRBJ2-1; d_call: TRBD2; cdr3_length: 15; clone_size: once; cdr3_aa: CSVEGGGGGFNEQFF; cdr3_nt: TGCAGCGTTGAAGGGGGTGGCGGGGGGTTCAATGAGCAGTTCTTC
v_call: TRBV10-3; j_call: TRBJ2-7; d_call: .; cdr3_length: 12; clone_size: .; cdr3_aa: CATEASSGEQYF; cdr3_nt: TGTGCCACCGAGGCATCCTCGGGCGAGCAGTACTTC
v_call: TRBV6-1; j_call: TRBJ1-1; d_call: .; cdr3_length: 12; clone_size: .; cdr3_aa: CASSDKGAEAFF; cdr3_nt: TGTGCCAGCAGTGATAAGGGAGCTGAAGCTTTCTTT
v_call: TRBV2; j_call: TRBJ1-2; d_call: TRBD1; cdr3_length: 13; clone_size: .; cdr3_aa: CASSVGQGSGYTF; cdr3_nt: TGTGCCAGCAGTGTTGGACAGGGAAGTGGCTACACCTTC
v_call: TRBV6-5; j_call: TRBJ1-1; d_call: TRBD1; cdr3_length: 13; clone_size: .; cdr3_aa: CATRDRTNTEAFF; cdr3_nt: TGTGCCACCCGGGACAGGACGAACACTGAAGCTTTCTTT
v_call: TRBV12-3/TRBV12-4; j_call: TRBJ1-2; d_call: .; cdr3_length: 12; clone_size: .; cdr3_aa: CASTQAGYGYTF; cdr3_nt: TGTGCCAGCACCCAAGCGGGATATGGCTACACCTTC
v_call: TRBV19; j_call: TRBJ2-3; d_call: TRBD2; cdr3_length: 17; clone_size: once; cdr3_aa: CATTKAGGSIGTDTQYF; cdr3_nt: TGTGCCACTACTAAGGCGGGGGGGTCCATAGGCACAGATACGCAGTATTTT
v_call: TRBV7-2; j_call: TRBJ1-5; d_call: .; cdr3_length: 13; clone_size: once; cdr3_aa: CASARGTNQPQHF; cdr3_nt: TGTGCCAGCGCAAGGGGGACCAATCAGCCCCAGCATTTT
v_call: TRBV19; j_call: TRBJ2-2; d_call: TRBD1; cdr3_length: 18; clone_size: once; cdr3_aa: CASSRDRGLGGGIRELFF; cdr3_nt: TGTGCCAGTAGCCGGGACAGGGGACTAGGTGGCGGGATCAGGGAGCTGTTTTTT
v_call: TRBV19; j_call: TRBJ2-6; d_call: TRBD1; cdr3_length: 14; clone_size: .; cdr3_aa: CASTDRGGANVLTF; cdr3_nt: TGTGCCAGTACCGACAGGGGAGGGGCCAACGTCCTGACTTTC
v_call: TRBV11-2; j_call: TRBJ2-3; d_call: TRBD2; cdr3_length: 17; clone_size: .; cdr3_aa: CASSLAASGGIGDTQYF; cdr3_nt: TGTGCCAGCAGCTTAGCGGCTAGCGGGGGGATAGGAGATACGCAGTATTTT
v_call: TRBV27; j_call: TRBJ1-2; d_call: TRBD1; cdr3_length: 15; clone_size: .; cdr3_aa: CASSFGGQRVGGYTF; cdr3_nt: TGTGCCAGCAGTTTTGGGGGACAGCGGGTGGGTGGCTACACCTTC
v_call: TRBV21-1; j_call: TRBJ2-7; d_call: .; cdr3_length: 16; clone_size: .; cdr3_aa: CASSKVDRGGSYEQYF; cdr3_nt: TGTGCCAGCAGCAAAGTCGACAGGGGGGGCTCCTACGAGCAGTACTTC
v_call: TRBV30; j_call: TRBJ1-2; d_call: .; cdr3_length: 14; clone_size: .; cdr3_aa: CAWAKVAGFYGYTF; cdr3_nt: TGTGCCTGGGCCAAGGTGGCGGGGTTCTATGGCTACACCTTC
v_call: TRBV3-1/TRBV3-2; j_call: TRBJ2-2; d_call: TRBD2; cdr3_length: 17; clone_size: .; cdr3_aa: CASSQERKAGGTGELFF; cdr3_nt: TGTGCCAGCAGCCAAGAGAGAAAAGCGGGGGGCACCGGGGAGCTGTTTTTT
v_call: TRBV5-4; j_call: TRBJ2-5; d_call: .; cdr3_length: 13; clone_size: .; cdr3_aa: CASSLTGLETQYF; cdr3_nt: TGTGCCAGCAGCTTGACAGGGTTGGAGACCCAGTACTTC
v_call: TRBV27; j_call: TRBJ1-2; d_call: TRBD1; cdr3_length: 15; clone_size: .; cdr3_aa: CASSTKTGDGRGYTF; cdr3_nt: TGTGCCAGCAGCACAAAGACAGGGGACGGACGAGGCTACACCTTC
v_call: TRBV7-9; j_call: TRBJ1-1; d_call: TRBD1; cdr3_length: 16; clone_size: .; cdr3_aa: CASSGGTASSNTEAFF; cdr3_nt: TGTGCCAGCAGCGGGGGGACAGCCTCTTCGAACACTGAAGCTTTCTTT
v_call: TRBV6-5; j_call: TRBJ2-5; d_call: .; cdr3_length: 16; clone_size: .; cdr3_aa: CASSYSILGARETQYF; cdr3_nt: TGTGCCAGCAGTTACTCGATTCTGGGGGCGCGGGAGACCCAGTACTTC